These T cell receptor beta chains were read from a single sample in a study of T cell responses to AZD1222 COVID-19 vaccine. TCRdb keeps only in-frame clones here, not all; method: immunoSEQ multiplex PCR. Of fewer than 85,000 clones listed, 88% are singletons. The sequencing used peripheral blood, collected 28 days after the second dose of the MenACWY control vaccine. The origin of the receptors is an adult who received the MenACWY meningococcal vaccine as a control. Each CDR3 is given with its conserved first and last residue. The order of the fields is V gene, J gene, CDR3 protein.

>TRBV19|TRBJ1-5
CASISRGSNQPQHF
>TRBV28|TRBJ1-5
CASRFTGGNQPQHF
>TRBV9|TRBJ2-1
CASSPAGGGEQFF
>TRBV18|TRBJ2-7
CASSPGPDYEQYF
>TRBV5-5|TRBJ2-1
CASSLEGPNEQFF
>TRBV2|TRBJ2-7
CASGEYEQYF
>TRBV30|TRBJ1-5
CAWTQSLSWEPQHF
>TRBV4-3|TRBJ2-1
CASSPGAAGVYNEQFF
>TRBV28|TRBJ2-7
CASSFISTSGFSYEQYF
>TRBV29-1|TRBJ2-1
CSVGDRGLHNEQFF
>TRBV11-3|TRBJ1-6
CASSLDSLTPLHF
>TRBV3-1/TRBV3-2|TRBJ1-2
CASSQAGGFGDYGYTF
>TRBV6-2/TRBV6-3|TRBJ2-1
CASSYRDRGYNEQFF
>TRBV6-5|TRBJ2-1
CASKWQSSYNEQFF
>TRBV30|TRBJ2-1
CAWSPTGEVQFF
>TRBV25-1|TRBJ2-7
CASSEWGGLGEQYF
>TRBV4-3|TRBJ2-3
CASSPTGAGDTQYF
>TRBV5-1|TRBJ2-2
CASSSETGELFF
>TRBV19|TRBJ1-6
CASSIRETENSPLHF
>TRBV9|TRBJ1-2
CASSVGSYGYTF
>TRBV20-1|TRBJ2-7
CSATSEQYF
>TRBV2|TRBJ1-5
CASSAGAAQHF
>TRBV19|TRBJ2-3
CASSIPQLGTQYF
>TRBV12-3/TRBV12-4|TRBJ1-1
CASSLRGNTEAFF
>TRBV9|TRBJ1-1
CASSFTGNTEAFF
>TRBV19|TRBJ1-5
CAAGDNQPQHF
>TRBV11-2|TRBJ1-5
CASSWDRGNHQPQHF
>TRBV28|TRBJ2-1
CASRVEDHEQFF
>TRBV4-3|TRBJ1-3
CASSQEAGPGIGNTIYF
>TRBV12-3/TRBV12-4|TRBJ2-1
CASTWTLRDEQFF
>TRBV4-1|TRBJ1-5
CASSQDGGVGNQPQHF
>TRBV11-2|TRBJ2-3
CASSLGLAGEGTDTQYF
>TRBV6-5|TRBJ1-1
CASSPRGDTEAFF
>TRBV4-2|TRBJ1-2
CASSSQGGLQGGYTF
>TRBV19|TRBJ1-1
CATISQALGIMNTEAFF
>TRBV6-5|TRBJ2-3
CASSTTGVTGDTQYF
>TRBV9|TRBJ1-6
CASSVGRKDSPLHF
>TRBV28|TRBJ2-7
CASRKGASSYEQYF
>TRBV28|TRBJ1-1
CASSFSSGPEAFF
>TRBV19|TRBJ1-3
CASSPRSSSGNTIYF
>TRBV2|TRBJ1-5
CASGQPQHF
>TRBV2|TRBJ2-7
CASTIETQGGYF
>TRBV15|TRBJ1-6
CATSGGGTGTGGNSPLHF
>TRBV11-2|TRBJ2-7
CASSILADSYEQYF
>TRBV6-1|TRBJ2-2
CASSESAFTGELFF
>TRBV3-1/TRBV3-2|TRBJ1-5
CASSRNSGSNQPQHF
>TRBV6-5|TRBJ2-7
CASSWIGEQYF
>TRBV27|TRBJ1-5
CASSEWTGVAQPQHF
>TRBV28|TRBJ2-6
CASQTGGGGANVLTF
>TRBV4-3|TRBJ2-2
CASSQSDRGLDTGELFF
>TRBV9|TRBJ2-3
CASSHEDRGADTQYF
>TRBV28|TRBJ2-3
CASSLRAFGGRAADTQYF
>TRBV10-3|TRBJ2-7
CASHGDAYEQYF
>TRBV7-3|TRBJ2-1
CASTGPSGNEQFF
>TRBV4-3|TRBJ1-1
CASSLTGGTEAFF
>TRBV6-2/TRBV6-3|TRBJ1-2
CASSSGTGRSNYGYTF
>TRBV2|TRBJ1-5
CASSEAGGLSNQPQHF
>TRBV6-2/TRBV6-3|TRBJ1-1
CASSYRVNTEAFF
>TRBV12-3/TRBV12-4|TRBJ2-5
CASSLDRGETQYF